This T cell receptor beta chain is drawn from a study of T cell repertoires in cytomegalovirus infection. TCRdb redid the calling of the reads with MiXCR, one entry per CDR3 protein. This table holds fewer than 1,000,000 distinct CDR3 sequences, roughly 30% found once. Note on this clonotype: The target antigen is unknown. Being one base from a much bigger clone, this may be a read error.

The germline CDR1 and CDR2 sequences are SGHNT and YENEEA. CDR3 length: 14 amino acids. The sequence was obtained from a human donor in good health (CMV status not recorded). Some clones in this sample may be carry-over from other donors' samples. V and J are TRBV11-3 and TRBJ2-1; 13 bases are a match to TRBD2. Sample: cultured CD8+ T cells from PBMCs, taken from culture after CMV antigen stimulation. The CDR3 DNA follows: TGTGCCTGCAGCCCTGGGACTAGCGGGGATGAGCAGTTCTTC. It encodes CACSPGTSGDEQFF.